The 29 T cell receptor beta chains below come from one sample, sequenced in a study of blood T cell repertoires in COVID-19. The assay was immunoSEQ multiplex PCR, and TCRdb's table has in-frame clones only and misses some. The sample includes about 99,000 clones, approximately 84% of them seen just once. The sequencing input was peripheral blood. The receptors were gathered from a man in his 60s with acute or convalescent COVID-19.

CDR3 sequence: CSARKEGAYGYTF. The CDR3 DNA reads as TGCAGCGCACGAAAGGAGGGGGCCTACGGCTACACCTTC. V gene TRBV29-1 combines with J gene TRBJ1-2, with 7 bases matching TRBD1. The germline gives CDR1 SQVTM, CDR2 ANQGSEA. Trimming at V came to 7 bases and at J to 8 bases, leaving 13 bases not matched to a gene. This CDR3 region has 13 residues.

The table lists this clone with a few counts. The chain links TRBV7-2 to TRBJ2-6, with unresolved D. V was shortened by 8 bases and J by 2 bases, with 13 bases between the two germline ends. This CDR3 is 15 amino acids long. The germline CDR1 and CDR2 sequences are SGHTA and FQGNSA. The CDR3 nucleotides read TGTGCCAGCGGCCTCAGGATGGCTGGGGCCAACGTCCTGACTTTC. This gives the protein CASGLRMAGANVLTF.

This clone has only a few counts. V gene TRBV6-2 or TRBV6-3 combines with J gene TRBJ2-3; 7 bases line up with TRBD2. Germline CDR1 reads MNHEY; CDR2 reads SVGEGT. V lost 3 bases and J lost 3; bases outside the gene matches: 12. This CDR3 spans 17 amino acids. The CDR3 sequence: CASSYFRRREQTDTQYF. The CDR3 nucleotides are TGTGCCAGCAGTTATTTTCGAAGGCGGGAGCAAACAGATACGCAGTATTTT.

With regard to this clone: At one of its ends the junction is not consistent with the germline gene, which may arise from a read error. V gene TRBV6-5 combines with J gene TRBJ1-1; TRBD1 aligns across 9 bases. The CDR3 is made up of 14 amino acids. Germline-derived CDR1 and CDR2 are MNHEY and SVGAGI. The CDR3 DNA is TGTGCCAGTAGTTACAGGGGGCCTCACACTGAAGCTTTCTTT. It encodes CASSYRGPHTEAFF.

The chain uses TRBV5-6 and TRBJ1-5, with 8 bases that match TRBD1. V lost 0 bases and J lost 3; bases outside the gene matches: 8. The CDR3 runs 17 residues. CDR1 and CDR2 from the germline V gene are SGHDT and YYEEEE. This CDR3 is CASSLGQGLPYNQPQHF. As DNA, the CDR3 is TGTGCCAGCAGCTTGGGACAGGGGCTGCCCTACAATCAGCCCCAGCATTTT.

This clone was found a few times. CDR3: CATSDNRDRGGYGTQYF. CDR3 DNA sequence: TGTGCCACCAGTGACAACCGGGACAGGGGGGGATACGGGACCCAGTACTTC. This rearrangement joins TRBV24-1 to TRBJ2-5; 11 nucleotides align to TRBD1. With 4 bases clipped from V and 7 bases from J, the junction kept 13 bases outside the gene matches. CDR1 is KGHDR and CDR2 is SFDVKD in the germline V gene. The CDR3 length is 17 residues.

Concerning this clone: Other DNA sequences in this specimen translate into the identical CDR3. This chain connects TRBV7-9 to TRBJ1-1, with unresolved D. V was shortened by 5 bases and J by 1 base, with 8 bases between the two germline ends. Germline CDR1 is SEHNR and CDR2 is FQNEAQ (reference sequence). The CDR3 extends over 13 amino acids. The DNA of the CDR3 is TGTGCCAGCAGCCCTCAGGCGAACACTGAAGCTTTCTTT. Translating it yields CASSPQANTEAFF.

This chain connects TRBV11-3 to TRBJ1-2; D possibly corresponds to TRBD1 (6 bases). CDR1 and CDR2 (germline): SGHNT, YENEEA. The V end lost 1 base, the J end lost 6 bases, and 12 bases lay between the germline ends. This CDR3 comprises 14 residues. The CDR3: CASSLAAAGDGYTF. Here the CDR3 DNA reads TGTGCCAGCAGCTTAGCAGCGGCAGGGGATGGCTACACCTTC.

The CDR3 here is CAWTLGGANSPLHF. The DNA for the CDR3 is TGTGCCTGGACCTTGGGAGGGGCTAATTCACCCCTCCACTTT. The rearrangement joins TRBV30 to TRBJ1-6; D possibly corresponds to TRBD1 (5 bases). The V end lost 4 bases, the J end lost 6 bases, and 13 bases lay between the germline ends. Germline loops: CDR1 GTSNPN, CDR2 SVGIG (reference sequence). The CDR3 contains 14 residues.

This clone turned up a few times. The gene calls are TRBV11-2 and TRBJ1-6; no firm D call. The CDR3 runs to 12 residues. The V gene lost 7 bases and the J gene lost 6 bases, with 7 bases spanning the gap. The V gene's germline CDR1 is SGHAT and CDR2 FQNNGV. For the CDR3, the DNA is TGTGCCAGCAACAACGTTAATTCACCCCTCCACTTT. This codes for CASNNVNSPLHF. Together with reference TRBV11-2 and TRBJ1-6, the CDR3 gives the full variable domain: EAGVAQSPRYKIIEKRQSVAFWCNPISGHATLYWYQQILGQGPKLLIQFQNNGVVDDSQLPKDRFSAERLKGVDSTLKIQPAKLEDSAVYLCASNNVNSPLHFGNGTRLTVT.

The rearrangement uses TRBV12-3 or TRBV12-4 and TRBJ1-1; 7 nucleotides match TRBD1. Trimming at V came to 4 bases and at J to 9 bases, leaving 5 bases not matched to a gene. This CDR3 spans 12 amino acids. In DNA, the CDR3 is TGTGCCAGCAGTTACCGACAGGGTAAAGCTTTCTTT. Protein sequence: CASSYRQGKAFF.

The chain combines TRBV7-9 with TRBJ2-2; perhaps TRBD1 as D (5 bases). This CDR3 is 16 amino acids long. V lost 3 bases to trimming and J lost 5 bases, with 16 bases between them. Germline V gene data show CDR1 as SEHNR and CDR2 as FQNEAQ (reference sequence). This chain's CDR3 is CASSFRQGPQTGELFF. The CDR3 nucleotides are TGTGCCAGCAGCTTTCGGCAGGGCCCACAAACCGGGGAGCTGTTTTTT.

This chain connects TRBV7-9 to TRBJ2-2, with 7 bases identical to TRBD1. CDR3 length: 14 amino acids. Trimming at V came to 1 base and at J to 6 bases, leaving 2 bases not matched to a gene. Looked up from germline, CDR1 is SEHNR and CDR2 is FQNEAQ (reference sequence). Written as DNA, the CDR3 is TGTGCCAGCAGCTTAGACAGGGGTGCCGGGGAGCTGTTTTTT. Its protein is CASSLDRGAGELFF.

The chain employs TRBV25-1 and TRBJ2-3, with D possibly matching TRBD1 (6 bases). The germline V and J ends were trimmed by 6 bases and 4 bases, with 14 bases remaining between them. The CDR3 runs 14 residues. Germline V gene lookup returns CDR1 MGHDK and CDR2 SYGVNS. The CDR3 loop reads CASRETGVADTQYF. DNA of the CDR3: TGTGCCAGCAGGGAGACAGGAGTTGCAGATACGCAGTATTTT.

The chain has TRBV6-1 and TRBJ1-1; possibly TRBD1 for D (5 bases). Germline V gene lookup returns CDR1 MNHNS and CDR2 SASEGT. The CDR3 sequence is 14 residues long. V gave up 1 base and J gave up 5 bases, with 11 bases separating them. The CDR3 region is CASSEVRGGTEAFF. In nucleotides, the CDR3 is TGTGCCAGCAGTGAAGTTAGGGGAGGGACTGAAGCTTTCTTT.

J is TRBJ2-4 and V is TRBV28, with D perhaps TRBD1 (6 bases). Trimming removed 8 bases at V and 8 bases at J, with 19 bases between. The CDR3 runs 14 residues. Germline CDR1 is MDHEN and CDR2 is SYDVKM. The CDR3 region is CASGGNRVKDIQYF. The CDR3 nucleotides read TGTGCCAGCGGGGGTAACAGGGTGAAGGACATTCAGTACTTC.

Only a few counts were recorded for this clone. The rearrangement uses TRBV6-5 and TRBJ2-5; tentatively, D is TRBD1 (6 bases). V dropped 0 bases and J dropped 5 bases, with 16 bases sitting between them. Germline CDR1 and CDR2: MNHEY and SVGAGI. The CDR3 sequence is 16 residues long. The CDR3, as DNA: TGTGCCAGCAGTTACTCGATAGGGACAAACACGGAGACCCAGTACTTC. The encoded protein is CASSYSIGTNTETQYF.

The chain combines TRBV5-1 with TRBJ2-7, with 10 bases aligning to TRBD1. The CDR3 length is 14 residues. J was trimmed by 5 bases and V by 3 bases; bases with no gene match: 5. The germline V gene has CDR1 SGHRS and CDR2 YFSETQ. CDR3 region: CASSSGTGVDEQYV. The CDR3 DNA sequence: TGCGCCAGCAGCTCCGGGACAGGGGTCGACGAGCAGTACGTC.

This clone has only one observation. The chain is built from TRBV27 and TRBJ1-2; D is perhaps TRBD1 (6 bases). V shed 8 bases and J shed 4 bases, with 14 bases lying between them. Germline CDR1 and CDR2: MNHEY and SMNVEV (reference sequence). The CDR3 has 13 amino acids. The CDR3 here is CASSYQGLYGYTF. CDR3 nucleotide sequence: TGTGCCAGCTCCTACCAGGGGCTCTATGGCTACACCTTC.

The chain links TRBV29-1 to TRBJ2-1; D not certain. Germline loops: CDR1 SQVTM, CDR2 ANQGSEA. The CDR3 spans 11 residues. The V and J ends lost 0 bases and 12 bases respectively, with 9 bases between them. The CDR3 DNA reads TGCAGCGTTGAAGAGGGCCGCTGGCAGTTCTTC. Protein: CSVEEGRWQFF.

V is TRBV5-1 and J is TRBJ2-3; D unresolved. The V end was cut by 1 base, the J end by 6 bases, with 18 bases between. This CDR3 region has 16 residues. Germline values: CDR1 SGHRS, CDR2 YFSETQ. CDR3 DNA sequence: TGCGCCAGCAGCTTGTCCTCCCTGGGCAGCCCCGATACGCAGTATTTT. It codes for CASSLSSLGSPDTQYF.

For the CDR3, the DNA is TGTGCCAGCAGCCCCCAGGGAAACACTGAAGCTTTCTTT. It codes for CASSPQGNTEAFF. The rearrangement joins TRBV5-4 to TRBJ1-1; TRBD1 might be the D (5 bases). From germline, CDR1 is SGHNT and CDR2 YYREEE (reference sequence). This CDR3 region has 13 residues. V shed 4 bases and J shed 2 bases, with 9 bases lying between them.

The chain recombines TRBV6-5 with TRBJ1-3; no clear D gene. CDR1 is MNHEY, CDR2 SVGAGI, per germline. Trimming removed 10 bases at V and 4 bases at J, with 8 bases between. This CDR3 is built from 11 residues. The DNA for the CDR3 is TGTGCCACGGGGTTCGGAAACACCATATATTTT. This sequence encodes CATGFGNTIYF.

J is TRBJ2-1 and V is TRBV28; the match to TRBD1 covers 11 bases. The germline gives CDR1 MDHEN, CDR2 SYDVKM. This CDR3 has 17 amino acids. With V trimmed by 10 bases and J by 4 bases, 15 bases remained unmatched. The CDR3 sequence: CATQGDRGGSTYNEQFF. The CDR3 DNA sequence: TGTGCCACTCAGGGGGACAGGGGGGGATCCACTTACAATGAGCAGTTCTTC.

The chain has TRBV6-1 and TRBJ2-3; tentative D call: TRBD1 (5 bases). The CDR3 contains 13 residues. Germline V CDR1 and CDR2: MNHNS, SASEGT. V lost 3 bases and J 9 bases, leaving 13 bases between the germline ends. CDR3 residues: CASSERFDSTQYF. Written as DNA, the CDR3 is TGTGCCAGCAGTGAGAGGTTTGACAGCACGCAGTATTTT.

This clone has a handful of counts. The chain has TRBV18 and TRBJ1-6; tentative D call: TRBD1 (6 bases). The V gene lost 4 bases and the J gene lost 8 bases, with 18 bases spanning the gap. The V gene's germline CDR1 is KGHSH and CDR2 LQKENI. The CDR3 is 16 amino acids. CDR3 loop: CASSQGNIRGDSPLHF. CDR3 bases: TGTGCCAGCTCACAGGGAAATATCAGGGGAGATTCACCCCTCCACTTT.

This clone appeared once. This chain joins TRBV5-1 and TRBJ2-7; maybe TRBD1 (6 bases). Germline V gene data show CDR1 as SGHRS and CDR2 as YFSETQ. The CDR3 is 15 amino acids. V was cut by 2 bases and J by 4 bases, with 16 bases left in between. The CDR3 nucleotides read TGCGCCAGCAGCTTCGCCTTAGGACAGAAATACGAGCAGTACTTC. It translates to CASSFALGQKYEQYF.

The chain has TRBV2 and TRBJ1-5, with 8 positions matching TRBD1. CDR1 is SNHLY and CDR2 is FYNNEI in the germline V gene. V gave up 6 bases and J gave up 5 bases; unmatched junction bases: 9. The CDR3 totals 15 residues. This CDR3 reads CASSSTQGVYQPQHF. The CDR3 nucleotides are TGTGCCAGCAGCTCGACACAGGGGGTCTATCAGCCCCAGCATTTT.

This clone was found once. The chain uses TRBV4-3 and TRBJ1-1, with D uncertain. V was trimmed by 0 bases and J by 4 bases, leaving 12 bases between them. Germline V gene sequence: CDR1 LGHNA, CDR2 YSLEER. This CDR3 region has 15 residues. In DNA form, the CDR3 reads TGCGCCAGCAGCCAAGATCACCTAGGAGGCACTGAAGCTTTCTTT. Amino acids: CASSQDHLGGTEAFF.